A selection of T cell receptor beta chains follows, all from one sample in a study of shared clonotypes between healthy human individuals. TCRdb's copy holds only in-frame clones and misses some; the assay was immunoSEQ multiplex PCR. The table has about 660,000 clones, 74% seen once. Sequencing was carried out using memory CD4+ T cells sorted from blood. The receptors shown here come from a woman in her 30s in good health. Each CDR3 is given with its conserved first and last residue. Each record gives: CDR3 length, clone size, D gene, V gene, J gene, CDR3 DNA, CDR3 protein. The D gene is left open where the match is weak. The size field is filled for only some rows; it gives once, few, many or a size class.

17	-	-	TRBV30	TRBJ2-7	TGTGCCTGGAGTGTATCTTTTAGGCAGGGTGAGTCCTACGAGCAGTACTTC	CAWSVSFRQGESYEQYF
11	-	-	TRBV30	TRBJ2-5	TGTGCCTGGAGTGTAAGGGAGACCCAGTACTTC	CAWSVRETQYF
14	once	-	TRBV6-1	TRBJ2-2	TGTGCCAGCACGAACTGGGGAGGAGCCGGGGAGCTGTTTTTT	CASTNWGGAGELFF
14	few	-	TRBV10-3	TRBJ2-5	TGTGCCATCAGTGAGTCGGGGTCCGGGGGGACCCAGTACTTC	CAISESGSGGTQYF
11	-	-	TRBV2	TRBJ2-1	TGTGCCAGCAGTGGGTCCAATGAGCAGTTCTTC	CASSGSNEQFF
15	-	-	TRBV4-2	TRBJ2-5	TGTGCCAGCAGCCAAGTGTCCGGGAGCCAAGAGACCCAGTACTTC	CASSQVSGSQETQYF
14	many	-	TRBV5-1	TRBJ1-3	TGCGCCAGCAGCCCCGGGACTACTGGAAACACCATATATTTT	CASSPGTTGNTIYF
14	few	-	TRBV5-5	TRBJ2-1	TGTGCCAGCAGCTTGGGGGGGTCCTACAATGAGCAGTTCTTC	CASSLGGSYNEQFF
17	many	TRBD2	TRBV6-1	TRBJ2-7	TGTGCCAGCAGTGAAGCCCTAGCGGGAGGGCCCTCCTACGAGCAGTACTTC	CASSEALAGGPSYEQYF
13	-	TRBD1	TRBV13	TRBJ2-1	TGTGCCAGCAGCTTAGGGACAGGGTTAATGAGGTTCTTC	CASSLGTGLMRFF
16	-	TRBD2	TRBV4-1	TRBJ2-3	TGCGCCAGCAGCCGGGGGGAGGGCCTGAGCACAGATACGCAGTATTTT	CASSRGEGLSTDTQYF
22	-	TRBD2	TRBV7-6	TRBJ2-2	TGTGCCAGCAGCTTAAAGTGGCCGGGACTAGCGGGAGGTAATCAGAACACCGGGGAGCTGTTTTTT	CASSLKWPGLAGGNQNTGELFF
13	-	-	TRBV30	TRBJ2-7	TGTGCCTGGAGGGTTGCGGGACGCGGCGAGCAGTACTTC	CAWRVAGRGEQYF
13	-	-	TRBV19	TRBJ2-3	TGTGCCAGTAACGCGGTGAGCACAGATACGCAGTATTTT	CASNAVSTDTQYF
13	once	TRBD2	TRBV6-1	TRBJ2-7	TGTGCCAGCACCATAGCGGGAGGCTACGAGCAGTACTTC	CASTIAGGYEQYF
14	-	-	TRBV15	TRBJ1-4	TGTGCCACCAGCACTCACGTGGGGGATGAAAAACTGTTTTTT	CATSTHVGDEKLFF
15	-	-	TRBV18	TRBJ1-2	TGTGCCAGCTCAGGGGAGGGGAACCTTGGCTATGGCTACACCTTC	CASSGEGNLGYGYTF
17	-	TRBD2	TRBV5-4	TRBJ2-5	TGTGCCAGCAGCCGATACTCTGGGACTAGCGGGATGGAGACCCAGTACTTC	CASSRYSGTSGMETQYF
13	-	-	TRBV29-1	TRBJ2-3	TGCAGCGTTGTCAGGAGCGACACAGATACGCAGTATTTT	CSVVRSDTDTQYF
15	few	TRBD1	TRBV6-5	TRBJ1-1	TGTGCCAGCAGGCGGACAGGGAGGTTTGACACTGAAGCTTTCTTT	CASRRTGRFDTEAFF
13	-	-	TRBV19	TRBJ2-3	TGTGCCAGTGGGACCATATCCACAGATACGCAGTATTTT	CASGTISTDTQYF
15	-	-	TRBV9	TRBJ2-7	TGTGCCAGCAGCGTAGGTCAAGTGTGGGTGGACGAGCAGTACTTC	CASSVGQVWVDEQYF